The rows below give T cell receptor beta chains drawn from one sample of a study of T cells after yellow fever vaccination. TCRdb fed the 5' RACE reads into MiXCR, producing one record per CDR3 protein. This sample has 95,000 to 100,000 distinct CDR3 sequences; roughly 5.8% occur once, and the top ten carry approximately 39%. This material consisted of CD8+ T cells sorted from PBMCs, taken 10 days after the yellow fever booster vaccination. Every receptor here comes from a man between 18 and 35 years old who received the YFV17D yellow fever vaccine. Each CDR3 is given with its conserved first and last residue. D genes are given only for firm matches. Clone size is shown for a subset of rows, as once, few, many or a class of expanded clone.

>-|-|TRBV27|TRBJ2-5
CASSLSVETQYF
TGTGCCAGCAGTTTATCGGTAGAGACCCAGTACTTC
>-|-|TRBV7-9|TRBJ2-3
CASIHREVEDTQYF
TGTGCCAGCATACACCGGGAAGTAGAAGATACGCAGTATTTT
>TRBD2|-|TRBV4-3|TRBJ2-5
CASSLGLAGSLGETQYF
TGCGCCAGCAGCCTTGGACTAGCGGGGAGCCTAGGGGAGACCCAGTACTTC
>-|many|TRBV4-2|TRBJ2-5
CASSQARAGETQYF
TGTGCCAGCAGCCAAGCCAGGGCGGGGGAGACCCAGTACTTC
>-|few|TRBV4-1|TRBJ2-2
CASSTHTGKITGELFF
TGCGCCAGCAGCACCCATACAGGGAAGATAACCGGGGAGCTGTTTTTT
>-|-|TRBV7-6|TRBJ1-1
CASSLDLRNTEAFF
TGTGCCAGCAGCTTAGATTTGCGAAACACTGAAGCTTTCTTT
>-|-|TRBV2|TRBJ2-1
CASSEEGAYNEQFF
TGTGCCAGCAGTGAAGAAGGGGCCTACAATGAGCAGTTCTTC
>TRBD1|few|TRBV27|TRBJ1-2
CASSPPGQGAAYGYTF
TGTGCCAGCAGTCCCCCGGGACAGGGGGCGGCCTATGGCTACACCTTC
>-|many|TRBV7-2|TRBJ2-5
CASKQETQYF
TGTGCCAGCAAACAAGAGACCCAGTACTTC
>-|few|TRBV12-3/TRBV12-4|TRBJ2-7
CASSLGTGAYEQYF
TGTGCCAGCAGTTTAGGGACTGGGGCCTACGAGCAGTACTTC
>TRBD1|few|TRBV27|TRBJ1-1
CASSLTWSGGYTEAFF
TGTGCCAGCAGTTTGACCTGGTCAGGGGGGTACACTGAAGCTTTCTTT
>TRBD2|many|TRBV29-1|TRBJ2-1
CSVVASGGNEQFF
TGCAGCGTTGTAGCTAGCGGGGGGAATGAGCAGTTCTTC
>TRBD2|few|TRBV11-2|TRBJ2-7
CASSAHSTSGGIEQYF
TGTGCCAGCAGCGCGCATTCGACTAGCGGGGGGATCGAGCAGTACTTC
>-|few|TRBV4-1|TRBJ2-5
CASSQALSGAETQYF
TGCGCCAGCAGCCAAGCCCTCTCGGGGGCAGAGACCCAGTACTTC
>TRBD2|many|TRBV20-1|TRBJ2-1
CSADTSGGANEQFF
TGCAGTGCAGACACTAGCGGGGGGGCTAATGAGCAGTTCTTC
>TRBD2|many|TRBV20-1|TRBJ2-4
CSARSPWWGGKNIQYF
TGCAGTGCTAGATCCCCATGGTGGGGGGGTAAAAACATTCAGTACTTC
>-|-|TRBV30|TRBJ2-6
CAWSVGSGANVLTF
TGTGCCTGGAGTGTTGGTTCTGGGGCCAACGTCCTGACTTTC
>-|few|TRBV2|TRBJ2-2
CASSAVAGELFF
TGTGCCAGCAGTGCTGTGGCCGGGGAGCTGTTTTTT
>-|few|TRBV27|TRBJ1-5
CASRGQAYSNQPQHF
TGTGCCAGCAGGGGACAAGCATATAGCAATCAGCCCCAGCATTTT
>-|-|TRBV5-1|TRBJ2-7
CASSSTLRSHDYEQYF
TGCGCCAGCAGTTCTACCCTTAGGAGTCATGACTACGAGCAGTACTTC
>-|-|TRBV2|TRBJ2-2
CASMSGPNTGELFF
TGTGCCAGCATGAGTGGTCCGAACACCGGGGAGCTGTTTTTT
>TRBD2|-|TRBV4-1|TRBJ2-5
CASSQDTGLAVQETQYF
TGCGCCAGCAGCCAAGATACGGGACTAGCGGTCCAAGAGACCCAGTACTTC
>-|many|TRBV5-1|TRBJ1-4
CASSLYFRGDYEKLFF
TGCGCCAGCAGCCTTTATTTCAGGGGTGACTATGAAAAACTGTTTTTT
>-|-|TRBV4-3|TRBJ1-6
CASSQGGDPNSPLHF
TGCGCCAGCAGCCAAGGCGGGGACCCTAATTCACCCCTCCACTTT
>-|-|TRBV19|TRBJ2-1
CASSLGRVEQNNEQFF
TGTGCCAGCTCCTTGGGTCGGGTGGAACAAAACAATGAGCAGTTCTTC